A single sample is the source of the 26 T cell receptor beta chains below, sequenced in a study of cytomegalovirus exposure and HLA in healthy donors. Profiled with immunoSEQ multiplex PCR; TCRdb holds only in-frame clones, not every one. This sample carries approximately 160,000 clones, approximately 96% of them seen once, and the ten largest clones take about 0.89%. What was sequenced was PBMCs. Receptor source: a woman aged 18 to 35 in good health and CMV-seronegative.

As DNA, the CDR3 is TGTGCCAGCAGCGCGGACTCTGAAGATACGCAGTATTTT. Translating it yields CASSADSEDTQYF. This rearrangement joins TRBV9 to TRBJ2-3, with a weak D call TRBD2 (5 bases). The CDR3 has 13 amino acids. Germline V gives CDR1 SGDLS, CDR2 YYNGEE. The V and J ends lost 3 bases and 5 bases respectively, with 10 bases between them.

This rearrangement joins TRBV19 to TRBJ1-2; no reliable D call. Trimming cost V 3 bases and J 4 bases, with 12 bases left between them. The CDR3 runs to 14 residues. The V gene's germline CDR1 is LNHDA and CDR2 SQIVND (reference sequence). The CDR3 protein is CASSMEGDGYGYTF. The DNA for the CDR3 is TGTGCCAGTAGTATGGAGGGTGACGGCTATGGCTACACCTTC.

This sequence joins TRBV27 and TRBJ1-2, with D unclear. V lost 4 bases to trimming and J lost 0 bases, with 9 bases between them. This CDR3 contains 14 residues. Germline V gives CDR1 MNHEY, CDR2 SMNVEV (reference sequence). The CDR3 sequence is CASSSGFSNYGYTF. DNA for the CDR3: TGTGCCAGCAGTTCCGGGTTCTCTAACTATGGCTACACCTTC.

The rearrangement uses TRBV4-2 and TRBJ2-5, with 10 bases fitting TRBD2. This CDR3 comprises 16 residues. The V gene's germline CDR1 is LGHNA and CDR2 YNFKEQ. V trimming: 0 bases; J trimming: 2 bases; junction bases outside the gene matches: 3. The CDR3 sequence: CASSQEAGGPQETQYF. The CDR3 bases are TGTGCCAGCAGCCAAGAAGCGGGGGGGCCTCAAGAGACCCAGTACTTC.

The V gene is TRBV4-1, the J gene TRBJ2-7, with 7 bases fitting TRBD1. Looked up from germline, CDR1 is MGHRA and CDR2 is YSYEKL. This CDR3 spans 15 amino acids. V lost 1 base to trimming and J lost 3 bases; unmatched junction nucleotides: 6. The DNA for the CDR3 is TGCGCCAGCAGCCAAGTTGAGACAGGGTTCTACGAGCAGTACTTC. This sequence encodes CASSQVETGFYEQYF.

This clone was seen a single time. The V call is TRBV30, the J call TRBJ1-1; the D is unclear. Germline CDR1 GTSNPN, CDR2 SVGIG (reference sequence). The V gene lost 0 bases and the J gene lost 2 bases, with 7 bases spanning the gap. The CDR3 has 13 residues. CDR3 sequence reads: CAWSVRGNTEAFF. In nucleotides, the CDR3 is TGTGCCTGGAGTGTACGGGGTAACACTGAAGCTTTCTTT.

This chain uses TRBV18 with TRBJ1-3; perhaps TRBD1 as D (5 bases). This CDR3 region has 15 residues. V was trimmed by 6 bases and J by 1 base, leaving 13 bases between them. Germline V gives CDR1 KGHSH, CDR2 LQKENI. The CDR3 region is CASSERGGSGNTIYF. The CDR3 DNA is TGTGCCAGCTCGGAAAGGGGAGGTTCTGGAAACACCATATATTTT.

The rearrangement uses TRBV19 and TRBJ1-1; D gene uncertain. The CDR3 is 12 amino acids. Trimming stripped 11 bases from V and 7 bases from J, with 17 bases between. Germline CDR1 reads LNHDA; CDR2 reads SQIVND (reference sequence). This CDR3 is CAVTRGVNEAFF. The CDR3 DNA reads TGTGCCGTGACGCGGGGAGTTAATGAAGCTTTCTTT.

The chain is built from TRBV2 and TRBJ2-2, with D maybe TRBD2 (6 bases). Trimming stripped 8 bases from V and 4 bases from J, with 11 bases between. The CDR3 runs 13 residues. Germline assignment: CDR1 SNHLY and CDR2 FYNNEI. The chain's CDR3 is CASLGLGTGELFF. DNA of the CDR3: TGTGCCAGCTTGGGACTTGGCACCGGGGAGCTGTTTTTT.

CDR3 DNA: TGTGCCAGCAGTGAAGACAGGCGCAATGAGCAGTTCTTC. It translates to CASSEDRRNEQFF. The chain links TRBV6-1 to TRBJ2-1; D possibly corresponds to TRBD1 (5 bases). V was cut by 1 base and J by 6 bases, with 7 bases left in between. CDR3 size: 13 residues. The germline gives CDR1 MNHNS, CDR2 SASEGT.

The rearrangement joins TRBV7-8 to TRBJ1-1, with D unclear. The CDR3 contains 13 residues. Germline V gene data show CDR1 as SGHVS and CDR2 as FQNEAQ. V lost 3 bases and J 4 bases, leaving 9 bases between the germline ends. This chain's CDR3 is CASSFFTGTEAFF. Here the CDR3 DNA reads TGTGCCAGCAGCTTTTTTACGGGCACTGAAGCTTTCTTT. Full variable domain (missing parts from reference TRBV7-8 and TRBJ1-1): GAGVSQSPRYKVAKRGQDVALRCDPISGHVSLFWYQQALGQGPEFLTYFQNEAQLDKSGLPSDRFFAERPEGSVSTLKIQRTQQEDSAVYLCASSFFTGTEAFFGQGTRLTVV.

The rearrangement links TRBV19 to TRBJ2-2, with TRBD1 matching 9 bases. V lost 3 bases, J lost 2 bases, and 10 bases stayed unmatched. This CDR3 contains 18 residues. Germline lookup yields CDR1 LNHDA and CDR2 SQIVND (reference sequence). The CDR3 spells CASSIPGQGRSNTGELFF. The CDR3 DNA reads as TGTGCCAGTAGTATTCCGGGACAGGGAAGATCTAACACCGGGGAGCTGTTTTTT. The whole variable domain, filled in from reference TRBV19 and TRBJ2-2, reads DGGITQSPKYLFRKEGQNVTLSCEQNLNHDAMYWYRQDPGQGLRLIYYSQIVNDFQKGDIAEGYSVSREKKESFPLTVTSAQKNPTAFYLCASSIPGQGRSNTGELFFGEGSRLTVL.

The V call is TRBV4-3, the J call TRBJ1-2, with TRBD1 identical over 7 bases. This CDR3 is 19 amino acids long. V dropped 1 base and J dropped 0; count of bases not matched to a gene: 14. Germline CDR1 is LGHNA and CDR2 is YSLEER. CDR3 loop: CASSQGRPWRTGTNYGYTF. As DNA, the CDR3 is TGCGCCAGCAGCCAAGGGAGGCCCTGGAGGACAGGAACTAACTATGGCTACACCTTC.

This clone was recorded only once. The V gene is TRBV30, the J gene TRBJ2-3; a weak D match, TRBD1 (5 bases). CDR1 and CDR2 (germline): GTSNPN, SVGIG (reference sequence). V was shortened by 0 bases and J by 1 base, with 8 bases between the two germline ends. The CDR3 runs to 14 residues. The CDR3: CAWSVLGGTDTQYF. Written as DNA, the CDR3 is TGTGCCTGGAGTGTTCTAGGGGGCACAGATACGCAGTATTTT.

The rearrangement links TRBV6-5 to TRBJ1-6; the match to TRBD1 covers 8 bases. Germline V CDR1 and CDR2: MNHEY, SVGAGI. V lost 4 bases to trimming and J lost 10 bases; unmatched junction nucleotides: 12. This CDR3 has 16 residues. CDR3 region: CASSWAPGQAYSPLHF. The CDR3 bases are TGTGCCAGCAGTTGGGCCCCGGGACAGGCCTACTCACCCCTCCACTTT.

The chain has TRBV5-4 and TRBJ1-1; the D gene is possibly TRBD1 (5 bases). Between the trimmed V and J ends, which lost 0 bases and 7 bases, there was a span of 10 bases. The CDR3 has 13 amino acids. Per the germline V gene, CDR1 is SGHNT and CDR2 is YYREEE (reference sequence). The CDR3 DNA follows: TGTGCCAGCAGCTTGGCAGGGATGGGTGAAGCTTTCTTT. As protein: CASSLAGMGEAFF.

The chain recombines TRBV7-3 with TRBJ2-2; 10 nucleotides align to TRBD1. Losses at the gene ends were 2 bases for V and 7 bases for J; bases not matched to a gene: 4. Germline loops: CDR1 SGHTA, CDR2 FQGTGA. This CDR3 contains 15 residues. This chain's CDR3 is CASSLGTGENGELFF. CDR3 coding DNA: TGTGCCAGCAGCTTAGGGACAGGGGAAAACGGGGAGCTGTTTTTT.

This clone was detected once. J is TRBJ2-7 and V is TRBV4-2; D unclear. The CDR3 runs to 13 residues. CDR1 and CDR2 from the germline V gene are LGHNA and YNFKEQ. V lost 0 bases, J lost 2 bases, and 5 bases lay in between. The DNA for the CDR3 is TGTGCCAGCAGCCAAGAGATAGCCTACGAGCAGTACTTC. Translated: CASSQEIAYEQYF.

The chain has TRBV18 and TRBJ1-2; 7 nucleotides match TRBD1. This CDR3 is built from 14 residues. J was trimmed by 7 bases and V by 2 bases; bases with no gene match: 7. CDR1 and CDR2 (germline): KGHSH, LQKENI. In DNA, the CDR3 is TGTGCCAGCTCACCATCAACAGGGGAAGGTGGCTACACCTTC. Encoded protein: CASSPSTGEGGYTF.

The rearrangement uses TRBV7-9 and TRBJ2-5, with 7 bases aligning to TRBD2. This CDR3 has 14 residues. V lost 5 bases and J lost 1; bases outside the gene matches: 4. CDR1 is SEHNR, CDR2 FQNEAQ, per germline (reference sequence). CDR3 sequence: CASSQIAGQETQYF. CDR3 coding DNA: TGTGCCAGCAGCCAAATAGCGGGCCAAGAGACCCAGTACTTC.

The CDR3: CASSRGGGPSYNEQFF. The CDR3 nucleotides are TGTGCCAGCAGCCGAGGCGGGGGACCCTCCTACAATGAGCAGTTCTTC. The chain has TRBV11-3 and TRBJ2-1; 7 bases are shared with TRBD2. The CDR3 contains 16 residues. The junction had 7 bases not matched to a gene; V was cut back by 5 bases and J by 0 bases. Per germline, CDR1 SGHNT and CDR2 YENEEA.

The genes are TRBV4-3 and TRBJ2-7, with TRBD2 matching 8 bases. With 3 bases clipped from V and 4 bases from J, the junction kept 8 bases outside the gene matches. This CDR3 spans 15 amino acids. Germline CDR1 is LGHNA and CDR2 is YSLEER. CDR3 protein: CASSQVSGAQYEQYF. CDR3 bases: TGCGCCAGCAGCCAGGTTAGCGGGGCCCAGTACGAGCAGTACTTC.

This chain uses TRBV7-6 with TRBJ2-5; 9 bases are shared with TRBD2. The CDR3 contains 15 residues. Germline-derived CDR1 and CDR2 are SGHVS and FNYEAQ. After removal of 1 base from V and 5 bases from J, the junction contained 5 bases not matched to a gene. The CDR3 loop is CASSLEAGGGETQYF. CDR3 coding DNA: TGTGCCAGCAGCTTAGAAGCGGGGGGCGGTGAGACCCAGTACTTC.

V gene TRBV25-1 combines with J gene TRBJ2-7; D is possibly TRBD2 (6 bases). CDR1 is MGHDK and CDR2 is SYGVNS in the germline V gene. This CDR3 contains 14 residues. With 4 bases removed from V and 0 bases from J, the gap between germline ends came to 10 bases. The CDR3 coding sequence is TGTGCCAGCAGTGTTCACGGGGGCTCCTACGAGCAGTACTTC. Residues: CASSVHGGSYEQYF.

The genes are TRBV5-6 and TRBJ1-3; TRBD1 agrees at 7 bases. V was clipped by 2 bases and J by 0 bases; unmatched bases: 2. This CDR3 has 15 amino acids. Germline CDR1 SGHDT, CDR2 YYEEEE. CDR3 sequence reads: CASSFDRVSGNTIYF. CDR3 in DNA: TGTGCCAGCAGCTTCGACAGGGTCTCTGGAAACACCATATATTTT.

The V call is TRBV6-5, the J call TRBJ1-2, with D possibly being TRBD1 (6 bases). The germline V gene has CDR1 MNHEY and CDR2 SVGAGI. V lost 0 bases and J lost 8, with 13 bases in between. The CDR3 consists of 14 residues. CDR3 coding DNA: TGTGCCAGCAGTTACTCGTCACAGGGTATCGGCTACACCTTC. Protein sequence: CASSYSSQGIGYTF.